This paragraph reports one T cell receptor beta chain. This clonotype occurred many times. Its antigen is still unknown. Base qualities are not recorded, but no much larger clone differs from it by a single base. The data are from a study of regulatory T cells in long-lasting Graves disease (dated by TCRdb to the early 2020s). Background on the whole study: Patients with newly diagnosed Graves' disease had been on antithyroid drugs for under 3 months. Persistent Graves' disease patients were compared with newly diagnosed Graves' disease patients by peripheral blood TCR sequencing and RNA sequencing. The study was registered as a clinical trial and conducted in China. TCR sequencing covered about 13 persistent and approximately 20 newly diagnosed Graves' disease patients, 33 samples in total. Broader findings and caveats from the paper: More public clonotypes were shared among persistent patients (under 3,000) than among newly diagnosed patients (approximately 930). TRBV28, TRBJ1-2 and TRBJ2-5 were preferentially used in persistent disease, while TRBV20-1 and TRBJ2-1 were favored in newly diagnosed disease. Persistent Graves' disease patients showed lower TCR Shannon entropy and fewer highly expanded clones than newly diagnosed patients, suggesting clonal expansion. Only the TCR beta chain was sequenced and analyzed. The authors noted that the small sample size was a limitation that may lower accuracy. Because the primary lesion, thyroid tissue, could not be accessed, the study looked at peripheral blood alone.

The library was produced with multiplex PCR. This sample was sequenced with an Illumina HiSeq 4000. CDR3 regions were amplified by Arm-PCR with iRepertoire HTBI primers to construct TCR beta libraries. Before sequencing, the PCR products underwent gel purification. The source study handled its data this way. Gene usage analysis of CDR3 amino acid clonotypes used the approximately 62 TRBV and more than 13 TRBJ segments found across samples. COPE and FqMerger were used to merge filtered high-quality paired reads into contigs. BLAST was used to align contigs to IMGT TRBV, TRBD and TRBJ reference genes, with CDR3 defined following IMGT. Any clonotype with a frequency above 0.1% was classified as a highly expanded clone. Repertoire diversity was measured by Shannon entropy, and V-J evenness by the Gini coefficient. A clonotype was considered public if more than one individual shared it. In-frame beta chains were kept once TCRdb had trimmed the public reads at Q25 with fastp and called clones with MiXCR. Each entry is one CDR3 protein sequence, shown with its most common DNA and genes. The authors' filters were not applied to this entry. The sample table lists hundreds of thousands of distinct CDR3 sequences, 16% of them with a count of one. The top ten hold about 27% of the sample.

The time point label for this specimen denotes: newly diagnosed GD, antithyroid drugs for less than 3 months. For both TCR sequencing and RNA sequencing, RNA was extracted from PBMCs in TRIzol. Graves' disease was diagnosed according to American Thyroid Association guidelines. The patients came from an endocrinology department in Xi'an, China. From each patient, around 9 milliliters of peripheral blood was collected into an EDTA anticoagulant tube. Ficoll Paque Plus density gradient separation was used to isolate PBMCs, and no further T cell sorting was done. An Agilent 2100 Bioanalyzer and agarose gel were used to check RNA quality, while a NanoDrop 2000 measured RNA concentration. V is clipped by 4 bases and J by 4 bases, and the sequence between their germline boundaries is 19 bases long. The cysteine opens and the phenylalanine closes a CDR3 of 16 amino acids. The retained sequence is limited to the CDR3, 48 bases, with the frame set at the first base. Looking up the germline V gene yields CDR1 SGHRS and CDR2 YFSETQ.

The sample was also reused in another study, on T cells in Graves' hyperthyroidism and ophthalmopathy. That second report states: Stable Graves' hyperthyroidism was defined as no progression to ophthalmopathy during 18 months of follow-up. Hyperthyroidism patients were newly diagnosed, with disease duration under 2 months, and aged 18 to 65 years. Any patient with an uncontrolled infection, another autoimmune disease, pregnancy or lactation was excluded. Diagnoses were established on the basis of clinical symptoms, serum thyroxine and TRAb, thyroid ultrasound, and orbital computed tomography. The TCR CDR3 was subjected to a first round of RT-PCR using the HTBI primer set and the Qiagen OneStep RT-PCR kit. Most expanded thyroid clonotypes (frequency above 0.001) were also found in blood, which suggests that blood repertoires may mirror thyroid immune responses. In cross-validation, a model built on a 13 V-J signature told ophthalmopathy apart from stable hyperthyroidism with 85% to 90% sensitivity and roughly 81% specificity, and in testing the same model reached 80%/75%. During validation, the model predicted progression to ophthalmopathy a median of about 5.9 months ahead of onset, with 70.59% sensitivity and 72.22% specificity. A discovery cohort of fewer than 110 patients, approximately 45 with Graves' ophthalmopathy and 57 with stable Graves' hyperthyroidism, was used to find distinguishing TCR V-J signatures. Prospective prediction of ophthalmopathy was tested in an independent validation cohort of 18 to 20 hyperthyroidism patients and 17 patients who later progressed to ophthalmopathy. The approximately 100 discovery patients were divided at random into training and test sets in a 7:3 ratio. In addition, the study compared T-cell repertoires in thyroid tissue and in blood from five or six Graves' hyperthyroidism patients. After blood sampling, hyperthyroidism patients were treated with methimazole at a starting dose of 30 mg daily, and ophthalmopathy patients were treated with high-dose intravenous methylprednisolone. Libraries were constructed in a second round of multiplex PCR, after which size selection and purification were carried out. The libraries were sequenced on an Illumina HiSeq2000 using paired-end 100 bp reads. SOAPnuke was used to process the raw data, throwing out any read that contained adapters or uncalled bases, had a mean Phred below 15, or lacked an exact constant-primer or identifier match. COPE v1.2.5 was used to merge the high-quality paired reads, and each unique nucleotide sequence was defined as a clonotype. MiTCR v1.1 was used to align the clonotypes against IMGT TRBV, TRBD and TRBJ reference segments. Only V-J combinations with frequency above 0.0001, covering 99% to 99.2% of repertoires, were analysed. The TCS score was defined as F50 (clonal expansion) divided by E x V (chaos), with BLOSUM62-based TCRdist calculated between CDR3 peptides within each V-J. Welch's t-statistics and random forest reduced roughly 530 V-J features to roughly 13, which were used in a naive Bayes classifier (R e1071). No statistical method was used to fix the sample size in advance, and group allocation was not hidden from the investigators. The paper reports TCR Vbeta CDR3 sequencing of 130 to 150 peripheral blood samples: around 41 ophthalmopathy, under 80 hyperthyroidism and approximately 17 progressor patients.

This clonotype was obtained from a man aged 40-50 years with Graves disease. Donor details come from another sample of the same person, matched by shared clones. The V and J segments used are TRBV5-1 and TRBJ2-3, with the D assignment possibly TRBD1 or TRBD2, given 5 matching bases for each. The sequencing here drew on peripheral blood mononuclear cells (PBMCs), taken at new diagnosis, from a patient treated with antithyroid drugs. CDR3 region: CASSRWKRGFSDTQYF. The DNA sequence follows: TGCGCCAGCAGCAGGTGGAAACGGGGCTTCTCAGATACGCAGTATTTT.